Each of the 4 T cell receptor beta chains below was sequenced from the same sample in a study of spatial heterogeneity in lung cancer. Findings of the study overall: It was found that expanded intratumoral alpha and beta TCR counts tracked tumor mutation counts.

Time point: sample taken at primary tumor resection. TCRdb analysed the 5' RACE reads with MiXCR anew, one entry per CDR3 protein. The repertoire has about 14,000 distinct CDR3 sequences, 4.7% of them found once; the top ten carry approximately 16%. No antigen has been identified for these receptors. The specimen comprised lung tumor tissue, sampled at surgery. The receptors derive from a female donor with early-stage non-small cell lung cancer.

The V call is TRBV5-6, the J call TRBJ1-6; unclear D gene. Trimming shortened V by 3 bases and J by 2 bases, and 9 bases separated the two germline ends. The CDR3 runs 15 residues. Looked up from germline, CDR1 is SGHDT and CDR2 is YYEEEE. The CDR3 bases are TGTGCCAGCAGCTGGGTAAACACCTATAATTCACCCCTCCACTTT. Amino acid sequence: CASSWVNTYNSPLHF.

The chain couples TRBV15 to TRBJ2-3; D ambiguous. The CDR3 is made up of 12 amino acids. V was trimmed by 6 bases and J by 4 bases, leaving 8 bases between them. The V gene's germline CDR1 is LNHNV and CDR2 YYDKDF (reference sequence). In nucleotides, the CDR3 is TGTGCCACCAGTTATAGCCCAGATACGCAGTATTTT. Protein sequence: CATSYSPDTQYF.

This clonotype was recorded at least ten times. V and J are TRBV7-6 and TRBJ2-3; D possibly corresponds to TRBD2 (7 bases). CDR1 is SGHVS and CDR2 is FNYEAQ in the germline V gene. CDR3 length equals 14 residues. Trimming took off 5 bases at V and 10 bases at J, with 19 bases between the two ends. The CDR3 here is CASSPGGRLYPQYF. The CDR3 nucleotides are TGTGCCAGCAGCCCCGGGGGGCGCTTGTACCCGCAGTATTTT.

This clonotype was found many times. CDR3 residues: CSVELLAGGAATQYF. CDR3 DNA: TGCAGCGTTGAGCTACTAGCGGGGGGGGCCGCGACGCAGTATTTT. This chain links TRBV29-1 with TRBJ2-3, with 13 positions matching TRBD2. Trimming cost V 3 bases and J 9 bases; bases outside gene matches: 9. CDR3 length equals 15 residues. The V gene's germline CDR1 is SQVTM and CDR2 ANQGSEA.